This TCR beta chain was obtained from a study of T cells in Graves' hyperthyroidism and ophthalmopathy. Ten or more counts support this clonotype. Its antigen is unknown. Researchers took RNA transcripts and amplified the TCR beta CDR3 regions from them. Carried out on the TCR CDR3, a first-round RT-PCR used the HTBI primer set. TCRdb recomputed calls from the multiplex PCR reads with MiXCR, one row per CDR3 protein. The sample has hundreds of thousands of distinct CDR3 sequences; more than 14% are singletons. Study-level results: The model anticipated ophthalmopathy a median around six months pre-onset.

This clonotype originated in a woman aged 45-60 years with Graves' ophthalmopathy. Sequences were obtained from blood.

The CDR3 loop reads CASSPSAGGPPYEQYF. The CDR3 DNA sequence: TGTGCCAGCTCACCGTCAGCGGGAGGCCCCCCCTACGAGCAGTACTTC. This chain connects TRBV18 to TRBJ2-7; TRBD2 agrees at 9 bases. CDR1 and CDR2 (germline): KGHSH, LQKENI. The CDR3 is made up of 16 amino acids. Trimming took 3 bases from V and 2 from J; bases not matched to a gene: 8.